The rows below give T cell receptor beta chains drawn from one sample of a study of blood T cell repertoires in COVID-19. Sequenced by immunoSEQ multiplex PCR; TCRdb stores in-frame clones only, minus some. The sample carries about 230,000 clones, 65% to 90% recorded once. The sequenced material came from PBMCs or T cells enriched from blood (not recorded which). These receptors were taken from a man aged 18-30 years who had recovered from COVID-19. CDR3s include the opening cysteine and the closing phenylalanine or tryptophan. A D gene is named only where the DNA matches it firmly. Not all rows give a size; the values are once, few, many and, for expanded clones, a class.

v_gene: TRBV11-2
d_gene: TRBD1
j_gene: TRBJ1-4
abundance: NA
CDR3aa: CASSLNGQGGEKLFF
CDR3nt: TGTGCCAGCAGCTTGAACGGACAGGGGGGTGAAAAACTGTTTTTT

v_gene: TRBV19
d_gene: NA
j_gene: TRBJ1-1
abundance: NA
CDR3aa: CASSIQGSTTEAFF
CDR3nt: TGTGCCAGTAGCATTCAGGGGAGCACCACTGAAGCTTTCTTT

v_gene: TRBV4-1
d_gene: NA
j_gene: TRBJ1-2
abundance: NA
CDR3aa: CASSQDDGRLDGYTF
CDR3nt: TGCGCCAGCAGCCAAGATGACGGGAGACTGGATGGCTACACCTTC

v_gene: TRBV28
d_gene: NA
j_gene: TRBJ2-3
abundance: NA
CDR3aa: CASSSGQGLFQYF
CDR3nt: TGTGCCAGCAGTTCCGGTCAGGGTTTATTTCAGTATTTT

v_gene: TRBV28
d_gene: TRBD1
j_gene: TRBJ1-5
abundance: NA
CDR3aa: CASSQDRVGFYSNQPQHF
CDR3nt: TGTGCCAGCAGTCAGGACAGGGTAGGGTTTTATAGCAATCAGCCCCAGCATTTT

v_gene: TRBV5-1
d_gene: TRBD2
j_gene: TRBJ2-3
abundance: NA
CDR3aa: CASSSGTITDTQYF
CDR3nt: TGCGCCAGCAGCTCCGGGACTATCACAGATACGCAGTATTTT

v_gene: TRBV25-1
d_gene: TRBD1
j_gene: TRBJ2-7
abundance: NA
CDR3aa: CASFLTGGDEQYF
CDR3nt: TGTGCCAGCTTCCTTACAGGGGGCGACGAGCAGTACTTC

v_gene: TRBV7-9
d_gene: TRBD2
j_gene: TRBJ2-1
abundance: NA
CDR3aa: CASSFGLAGPNEQFF
CDR3nt: TGTGCCAGCAGTTTCGGACTAGCGGGCCCCAATGAGCAGTTCTTC

v_gene: TRBV28
d_gene: NA
j_gene: TRBJ2-1
abundance: NA
CDR3aa: CASSLAEGLPNEQFF
CDR3nt: TGTGCCAGCAGTTTAGCGGAGGGCCTACCCAATGAGCAGTTCTTC

v_gene: TRBV11-3
d_gene: TRBD1
j_gene: TRBJ2-7
abundance: NA
CDR3aa: CASSQGQDKQYF
CDR3nt: TGTGCCAGCAGCCAGGGACAGGACAAGCAGTACTTC

v_gene: TRBV11-2
d_gene: NA
j_gene: TRBJ1-2
abundance: NA
CDR3aa: CASTTSGGGFYGYTF
CDR3nt: TGTGCCAGCACCACATCGGGAGGGGGATTCTATGGCTACACCTTC

v_gene: TRBV5-1
d_gene: TRBD2
j_gene: TRBJ2-2
abundance: NA
CDR3aa: CASSGLGTGELFF
CDR3nt: TGCGCCAGCAGCGGACTAGGAACCGGGGAGCTGTTTTTT

v_gene: TRBV28
d_gene: NA
j_gene: TRBJ1-5
abundance: few
CDR3aa: CASKNRADQPQHF
CDR3nt: TGTGCCAGCAAGAACAGGGCGGATCAGCCCCAGCATTTT

v_gene: TRBV5-5
d_gene: TRBD2
j_gene: TRBJ2-5
abundance: few
CDR3aa: CASSRTSGVETQYF
CDR3nt: TGTGCCAGCAGCCGGACTAGCGGGGTTGAGACCCAGTACTTC

v_gene: TRBV3-1/TRBV3-2
d_gene: TRBD1
j_gene: TRBJ1-2
abundance: NA
CDR3aa: CASSQTGTGFWGGYTF
CDR3nt: TGTGCCAGCAGCCAGACAGGGACAGGCTTCTGGGGCGGCTACACCTTC

v_gene: TRBV5-5
d_gene: TRBD2
j_gene: TRBJ2-7
abundance: once
CDR3aa: CASSYNLVLASGNYEQYF
CDR3nt: TGTGCCAGCAGCTACAACCTCGTCTTGGCTAGCGGGAACTACGAGCAGTACTTC

v_gene: TRBV7-9
d_gene: NA
j_gene: TRBJ1-1
abundance: NA
CDR3aa: CASSGGLNTEAFF
CDR3nt: TGTGCCAGCAGCGGGGGCCTGAACACTGAAGCTTTCTTT

v_gene: TRBV5-1
d_gene: NA
j_gene: TRBJ1-4
abundance: few
CDR3aa: CASSLADRRSEKLFF
CDR3nt: TGCGCCAGCAGCTTGGCCGACAGGCGGAGCGAAAAACTGTTTTTT

v_gene: TRBV19
d_gene: NA
j_gene: TRBJ1-2
abundance: NA
CDR3aa: CASSIVTAYGYTF
CDR3nt: TGTGCCAGTAGTATTGTAACAGCCTATGGCTACACCTTC

v_gene: TRBV29-1
d_gene: NA
j_gene: TRBJ1-2
abundance: NA
CDR3aa: CSVEGGGGGYTF
CDR3nt: TGCAGCGTTGAAGGAGGGGGAGGGGGCTACACCTTC

v_gene: TRBV18
d_gene: TRBD1
j_gene: TRBJ1-2
abundance: once
CDR3aa: CASSPPGQGDWGYTF
CDR3nt: TGTGCCAGCTCACCGCCGGGACAGGGTGACTGGGGCTACACCTTC

v_gene: TRBV5-1
d_gene: NA
j_gene: TRBJ2-3
abundance: NA
CDR3aa: CASSPTDSTDTQYF
CDR3nt: TGCGCCAGCAGCCCCACCGACTCCACAGATACGCAGTATTTT

v_gene: TRBV15
d_gene: NA
j_gene: TRBJ1-5
abundance: NA
CDR3aa: CATSRAATGIQPQHF
CDR3nt: TGTGCCACCAGCAGAGCCGCTACAGGGATTCAGCCCCAGCATTTT

v_gene: TRBV6-5
d_gene: NA
j_gene: TRBJ1-1
abundance: once
CDR3aa: CASKTGHTEAFF
CDR3nt: TGTGCCAGCAAAACAGGGCACACTGAAGCTTTCTTT

v_gene: TRBV7-8
d_gene: TRBD1
j_gene: TRBJ1-1
abundance: NA
CDR3aa: CASRGQGVGFGFF
CDR3nt: TGTGCCAGCAGGGGGCAGGGGGTGGGATTCGGTTTCTTT

v_gene: TRBV7-9
d_gene: NA
j_gene: TRBJ2-1
abundance: NA
CDR3aa: CASSLGAGLLRDEQFF
CDR3nt: TGTGCCAGCAGCTTAGGTGCTGGACTCCTTAGGGATGAGCAGTTCTTC

v_gene: TRBV27
d_gene: NA
j_gene: TRBJ1-4
abundance: NA
CDR3aa: CASSATQIANEKLFF
CDR3nt: TGTGCCAGCAGCGCTACACAGATTGCTAATGAAAAACTGTTTTTT

v_gene: TRBV18
d_gene: NA
j_gene: TRBJ1-1
abundance: NA
CDR3aa: CASSPSGGNLLAFF
CDR3nt: TGTGCCAGCTCACCCTCCGGGGGAAATCTTTTGGCTTTCTTT

v_gene: TRBV12-3/TRBV12-4
d_gene: TRBD1
j_gene: TRBJ1-2
abundance: NA
CDR3aa: CASIGGQGWSYTF
CDR3nt: TGTGCCAGCATCGGGGGACAGGGGTGGAGCTACACCTTC

v_gene: TRBV5-8
d_gene: TRBD2
j_gene: TRBJ2-3
abundance: NA
CDR3aa: CASSSWTSGSTDTQYF
CDR3nt: TGTGCCAGCAGCTCGTGGACTAGCGGGAGCACAGATACGCAGTATTTT

v_gene: TRBV11-3
d_gene: NA
j_gene: TRBJ1-1
abundance: NA
CDR3aa: CASSLVTAPNTEAFF
CDR3nt: TGTGCCAGCAGCTTAGTCACTGCCCCGAACACTGAAGCTTTCTTT

v_gene: TRBV12-5
d_gene: NA
j_gene: TRBJ2-7
abundance: many
CDR3aa: CASAQYEQYF
CDR3nt: TGTGCTAGTGCGCAGTACGAGCAGTACTTC

v_gene: TRBV27
d_gene: NA
j_gene: TRBJ2-3
abundance: NA
CDR3aa: CASSQTQDIRTDTQYF
CDR3nt: TGTGCCAGCAGTCAGACTCAGGACATTAGGACAGATACGCAGTATTTT

v_gene: TRBV10-1
d_gene: TRBD2
j_gene: TRBJ2-5
abundance: NA
CDR3aa: CASSEAGGVETQYF
CDR3nt: TGCGCCAGCAGTGAGGCGGGGGGGGTGGAGACCCAGTACTTC

v_gene: TRBV6-5
d_gene: TRBD2
j_gene: TRBJ2-3
abundance: NA
CDR3aa: CASGLRTSGTDTQYF
CDR3nt: TGTGCCAGCGGGCTAAGGACTAGCGGGACAGATACGCAGTATTTT

v_gene: TRBV3-1/TRBV3-2
d_gene: TRBD2
j_gene: TRBJ2-1
abundance: few
CDR3aa: CASNIAGAGNEQFF
CDR3nt: TGTGCCAGCAACATAGCGGGAGCGGGCAATGAGCAGTTCTTC

v_gene: TRBV27
d_gene: NA
j_gene: TRBJ2-5
abundance: NA
CDR3aa: CASAVTGLGSEWETQYF
CDR3nt: TGTGCCAGCGCCGTCACAGGGCTCGGATCGGAATGGGAGACCCAGTACTTC

v_gene: TRBV6-5
d_gene: NA
j_gene: TRBJ1-2
abundance: NA
CDR3aa: CASSSADSRFHF
CDR3nt: TGTGCCAGCAGTTCAGCGGACAGCCGCTTTCACTTC

v_gene: TRBV5-1
d_gene: NA
j_gene: TRBJ2-3
abundance: NA
CDR3aa: CASSFLAGTDTQYF
CDR3nt: TGCGCCAGCAGCTTTTTGGCGGGCACAGATACGCAGTATTTT

v_gene: TRBV5-4
d_gene: NA
j_gene: TRBJ2-1
abundance: NA
CDR3aa: CASSSPRYQSYNEQFF
CDR3nt: TGTGCCAGCAGCTCACCTAGGTATCAATCCTACAATGAGCAGTTCTTC

v_gene: TRBV5-1
d_gene: TRBD1
j_gene: TRBJ1-1
abundance: NA
CDR3aa: CASSLFSRTGNTEAFF
CDR3nt: TGCGCCAGCAGTCTTTTCAGCAGGACAGGGAACACTGAAGCTTTCTTT

v_gene: TRBV7-9
d_gene: NA
j_gene: TRBJ1-3
abundance: NA
CDR3aa: CASSLERDFRTIYF
CDR3nt: TGTGCCAGCAGCTTAGAGCGGGATTTTCGGACCATATATTTT